The T cell receptor (beta chain) under discussion was sequenced for a study of naive and memory T cell subsets. The study, taken as a whole, reports: Delayed type IV hypersensitivity infiltration was taken to explain higher tuberculin-site TCR counts.

Amplification of ligated cDNA took four PCR rounds with SP2 and nested alpha and beta constant primers. MiXCR, run by TCRdb on the UMI-ligation and nested PCR reads, gives a single entry per CDR3 protein. Among around 30,000 distinct CDR3 sequences, roughly 7.3% were seen once, and the ten largest hold 3% to 3.5%. There are a few counts of this clonotype. What it binds is not known. V was clipped by 3 bases and J by 8 bases; unmatched bases: 14. The CDR3 totals 16 residues. The germline gives CDR1 SGHNT, CDR2 YYREEE (reference sequence). Treatment given: skin biopsy from PPD injection site in Mantoux-positive individual. A UMI-containing oligonucleotide was joined by 3' ligation to the TCR cDNA template.

This receptor was obtained from an adult in good health. Source: skin, taken from a tuberculin skin test site. This rearrangement joins TRBV5-4 to TRBJ1-2; 9 bases align to TRBD1. This CDR3 is CASSSMGQGFMFGYTF. In DNA, the CDR3 is TGTGCCAGCAGCTCAATGGGACAGGGTTTTATGTTCGGCTACACCTTC.